A single sample is the source of the 27 T cell receptor beta chains below, sequenced in a study of T cell repertoires in aging, cancer and after chemotherapy (dated by TCRdb to between 2018 and 2020). Instead of sorted cells or RNA, genomic DNA extracted from peripheral blood served as the source for amplifying TCR beta rearrangements. Instrument on record: Illumina MiSeq. Rearranged TRB sequences spanning V, D and J segments were amplified by multiplex touch-down PCR using a mixed TRB-A/B primer pool. TCRdb reanalyzed the raw reads on its own, using fastp at Q25 for trimming and MiXCR for clone calling, and kept in-frame beta chains. Each record represents a unique CDR3 protein, reported with the most common genes and DNA among its rows. This sample comprises approximately 11,000 distinct CDR3 sequences, under 55% of them detected only once. The leading ten clones occupy less than 8.5% of the sample.

Material: blood. The receptors come from a human donor in good health.

Written as DNA, the CDR3 is TGTGCCAGTAGTCAGACAGGGGGCGCCTCCTACAATGAGCAGTTCTTC. Encoded protein: CASSQTGGASYNEQFF. The chain uses TRBV19 and TRBJ2-1, with TRBD1 matching over 10 bases. CDR1 and CDR2 (germline): LNHDA, SQIVND (reference sequence). The CDR3 length is 16 residues. The V and J ends lost 5 bases and 0 bases, in that order; junction bases with no gene match: 4. Full variable domain (rest looked up from reference TRBV19 and TRBJ2-1): DGGITQSPKYLFRKEGQNVTLSCEQNLNHDAMYWYRQDPGQGLRLIYYSQIVNDFQKGDIAEGYSVSREKKESFPLTVTSAQKNPTAFYLCASSQTGGASYNEQFFGPGTRLTVL.

The chain combines TRBV29-1 with TRBJ2-3; D call uncertain. With 4 bases removed from V and 1 base from J, the gap between germline ends came to 3 bases. CDR1 SQVTM and CDR2 ANQGSEA come from the germline V gene. This CDR3 region has 11 residues. CDR3 sequence: CSVAGTDTQYF. The CDR3 coding sequence is TGCAGCGTTGCAGGCACAGATACGCAGTATTTT.

This clonotype appeared a single time. The J gene is TRBJ2-4, the V gene TRBV7-2, with 9 bases lining up with TRBD1. The CDR3 totals 14 residues. Germline V CDR1 and CDR2: SGHTA, FQGNSA. The J segment lost 6 bases and the V segment lost 4 bases, leaving 4 bases of the junction unmatched. In DNA, the CDR3 is TGTGCCAGCAGCTCGAGACAGGGGGTAAACATTCAGTACTTC. The encoded protein is CASSSRQGVNIQYF.

This clonotype has more than one count but fewer than ten. This rearrangement joins TRBV20-1 to TRBJ1-5, with no clear D. The CDR3 spans 12 residues. The germline V gene has CDR1 DFQATT and CDR2 SNEGSKA (reference sequence). V lost 0 bases and J lost 5, with 5 bases in between. CDR3: CSARDAYQPQHF. For the CDR3, the DNA is TGCAGTGCTAGAGATGCGTATCAGCCCCAGCATTTT.

The rearrangement uses TRBV7-2 and TRBJ1-5; 7 nucleotides align to TRBD1. Trimming took 1 base from V and 1 from J; bases not matched to a gene: 1. CDR1 is SGHTA and CDR2 is FQGNSA in the germline V gene. CDR3 length: 15 amino acids. The CDR3 DNA follows: TGTGCCAGCAGCTTAGAGGGGGCAAGCAATCAGCCCCAGCATTTT. Amino acid sequence: CASSLEGASNQPQHF.

The chain has TRBV6-5 and TRBJ2-7; D call uncertain. This CDR3 region has 11 residues. From germline, CDR1 is MNHEY and CDR2 SVGAGI. V gave up 6 bases and J gave up 7 bases, with 10 bases separating them. The CDR3 DNA reads as TGTGCCAGCAGCACCCGATTTGAGCAGTACTTC. Its translation is CASSTRFEQYF.

Regarding this clonotype: Germline is not matched at one junction end, which may reflect a read error. The chain carries TRBV24-1 and TRBJ2-1, with D perhaps TRBD1 or TRBD2 (5 bases each). Germline V CDR1 and CDR2: KGHDR, SFDVKD. The CDR3 totals 16 residues. This chain's CDR3 is CATSYLGAGEGNEQFF. The DNA of the CDR3 is TGTGCCACCAGTTATTTAGGGGCAGGTGAGGGAAATGAGCAGTTCTTC.

In this sample, this clonotype turned up a few times. The V and J genes are TRBV6-5 and TRBJ1-5; D is undetermined. Germline loops: CDR1 MNHEY, CDR2 SVGAGI. The CDR3 has 15 residues. The germline V and J ends were trimmed by 6 bases and 3 bases, with 15 bases remaining between them. The CDR3 here is CASRGSGVNNQPQHF. In DNA, the CDR3 is TGTGCCAGCAGGGGGAGTGGGGTGAACAATCAGCCCCAGCATTTT.

This clonotype was counted between two and nine times. The chain uses TRBV7-2 and TRBJ1-5; 8 bases align to TRBD1. V was clipped by 2 bases and J by 5 bases; unmatched bases: 2. The CDR3 length is 14 residues. The germline V gene has CDR1 SGHTA and CDR2 FQGNSA. The CDR3 spells CASSLNRGYQPQHF. CDR3 nucleotides: TGTGCCAGCAGCTTAAACAGGGGGTATCAGCCCCAGCATTTT.

The sample holds one count of this clonotype. The genes are TRBV25-1 and TRBJ2-7; no clear D. Trimming removed 2 bases at V and 5 bases at J, with 16 bases between. Germline lookup yields CDR1 MGHDK and CDR2 SYGVNS. The CDR3 consists of 15 residues. CDR3 in amino acids: CASSEGKVSSHEQYF. In nucleotides, the CDR3 is TGTGCCAGCAGTGAAGGGAAGGTGTCCTCACACGAGCAGTACTTC.

This clonotype was detected a few times. V usage is TRBV7-2 and J usage is TRBJ2-3, with D unresolved. The V end was cut by 5 bases, the J end by 10 bases, with 10 bases between. The CDR3 contains 11 residues. Germline values: CDR1 SGHTA, CDR2 FQGNSA. Here the CDR3 reads CASSPRPAQYF. Here the CDR3 DNA reads TGTGCCAGCAGCCCCCGACCAGCGCAGTATTTT.

The chain links TRBV20-1 to TRBJ2-2, with D uncertain. The length of the CDR3 is 13 residues. The V end was cut by 2 bases, the J end by 2 bases, with 6 bases between. From germline, CDR1 is DFQATT and CDR2 SNEGSKA (reference sequence). CDR3 nucleotide sequence: TGCAGTGCTAGACGCGGTAACACCGGGGAGCTGTTTTTT. It codes for CSARRGNTGELFF.

This clonotype occurred a few times. The CDR3 bases are TGCAGCGTGACGGGGACAGGCGCTTACAATGAGCAGTTCTTC. This encodes CSVTGTGAYNEQFF. The rearrangement links TRBV29-1 to TRBJ2-1, with 8 bases that match TRBD1. The CDR3 runs to 14 residues. Germline V gene lookup returns CDR1 SQVTM and CDR2 ANQGSEA. The J segment lost 4 bases and the V segment lost 6 bases, leaving 8 bases of the junction unmatched.

The table lists this clonotype with a few counts. The V gene is TRBV29-1, the J gene TRBJ1-1, with 9 bases aligning to TRBD1. The germline V gene encodes CDR1 SQVTM and CDR2 ANQGSEA. There are 14 residues in the CDR3. After removal of 6 bases from V and 5 bases from J, the junction contained 10 bases not matched to a gene. The CDR3 region has the DNA TGCAGCGTAATGACAGGGGGGCCCCGGACTGAAGCTTTCTTT. Translating gives CSVMTGGPRTEAFF.

In its sample, this clonotype was seen a few times. V gene TRBV6-6 combines with J gene TRBJ1-5, with D possibly TRBD1 on 6 matching bases. Trimming stripped 2 bases from V and 0 bases from J, with 11 bases between. The germline CDR1 and CDR2 sequences are MNHNY and SVGAGI (reference sequence). The CDR3 covers 16 residues. CDR3 coding DNA: TGTGCCAGCAGTTACGAAGGGGGGAATAGCAATCAGCCCCAGCATTTT. It specifies CASSYEGGNSNQPQHF.

This chain links TRBV27 with TRBJ1-5; 9 bases map to TRBD1. The CDR3 covers 16 residues. V lost 0 bases and J lost 5; bases outside the gene matches: 5. CDR1 is MNHEY, CDR2 SMNVEV, per germline (reference sequence). The chain's CDR3 is CASSLSGTGWDQPQHF. The CDR3 DNA reads TGTGCCAGCAGTTTATCCGGGACAGGGTGGGATCAGCCCCAGCATTTT.

For the CDR3, the DNA is TGTGCCAGCAGCCAGGACAGGGTAACTAGCGGGGGGGCAGATACGCAGTATTTT. Translated, it gives CASSQDRVTSGGADTQYF. This chain connects TRBV7-3 to TRBJ2-3; 13 bases are a match to TRBD2. The length of the CDR3 is 18 residues. V shed 5 bases and J 4 bases; nucleotides not matched to a gene: 12. CDR1 SGHTA and CDR2 FQGTGA come from the germline V gene.

V and J are TRBV6-5 and TRBJ2-1; 9 nucleotides agree with TRBD2. Germline CDR1 is MNHEY and CDR2 is SVGAGI. Trimming took 6 bases from V and 5 from J; bases not matched to a gene: 14. CDR3 length equals 17 residues. For the CDR3, the DNA is TGTGCCAGCAGGCCCTTAGGGCGGGGGGGCTACCACAATGAGCAGTTCTTC. This sequence encodes CASRPLGRGGYHNEQFF.

This clonotype was observed a few times. The chain links TRBV20-1 to TRBJ2-7; D is unclear. Germline loops: CDR1 DFQATT, CDR2 SNEGSKA (reference sequence). This CDR3 contains 13 residues. The germline V and J ends were trimmed by 2 bases and 4 bases, with 12 bases remaining between them. This CDR3 reads CSARNIIEYEQYF. The CDR3 coding sequence is TGCAGTGCTAGAAATATCATAGAGTACGAGCAGTACTTC.

The chain uses TRBV12-3 or TRBV12-4 and TRBJ2-1; D tentatively fits TRBD1 or TRBD2 (5 bases each). The CDR3 is 11 residues long. Trimming removed 11 bases at V and 6 bases at J, with 11 bases between. As DNA, the CDR3 is TGTGCCTCTCGGGACGGCAATGAGCAGTTCTTC. Translating it yields CASRDGNEQFF.

A few counts support this clonotype. The CDR3 sequence is CASREGLAAYEQYF. The DNA of the CDR3 is TGTGCCAGCAGGGAGGGACTTGCGGCCTACGAGCAGTACTTC. J is TRBJ2-7 and V is TRBV28, with D tentatively TRBD2 (6 bases). The length of the CDR3 is 14 residues. Germline V CDR1 and CDR2: MDHEN, SYDVKM. V lost 6 bases to trimming and J lost 2 bases, with 14 bases between them. Variable domain in full (rest from reference TRBV28 and TRBJ2-7): DVKVTQSSRYLVKRTGEKVFLECVQDMDHENMFWYRQDPGLGLRLIYFSYDVKMKEKGDIPEGYSVSREKKERFSLILESASTNQTSMYLCASREGLAAYEQYFGPGTRLTVT.

V and J are TRBV29-1 and TRBJ1-1; TRBD1 matches at 7 bases. Trimming cost V 3 bases and J 5 bases; bases outside gene matches: 9. CDR1 and CDR2 (germline): SQVTM, ANQGSEA. This CDR3 comprises 14 residues. CDR3 in DNA: TGCAGCGTTGATCTAGGCAGGGGGACAACTGAAGCTTTCTTT. Translated, it gives CSVDLGRGTTEAFF.

This chain uses TRBV28 with TRBJ1-5; D is undetermined. CDR3 size: 14 residues. Germline V gives CDR1 MDHEN, CDR2 SYDVKM. V was shortened by 5 bases and J by 4 bases, with 12 bases between the two germline ends. This chain's CDR3 is CASSRNGFNQPQHF. In DNA, the CDR3 is TGTGCCAGCAGTCGGAACGGGTTTAATCAGCCCCAGCATTTT.

V and J are TRBV20-1 and TRBJ2-3, with 7 nucleotides matching TRBD1. Trimming took 5 bases from V and 5 from J; bases not matched to a gene: 16. Per germline, CDR1 DFQATT and CDR2 SNEGSKA (reference sequence). This CDR3 spans 16 amino acids. CDR3 sequence: CSAFHTGPGGKDTQYF. CDR3 in DNA: TGCAGTGCTTTTCACACGGGGCCAGGGGGAAAAGATACGCAGTATTTT.

The V and J genes are TRBV30 and TRBJ2-1; TRBD2 matches 10 bases. V gave up 0 bases and J gave up 8 bases; unmatched junction bases: 1. The CDR3 is 13 amino acids. Per germline, CDR1 GTSNPN and CDR2 SVGIG (reference sequence). The DNA of the CDR3 is TGTGCCTGGAGTGTACTAGCGGGACATGAGCAGTTCTTC. Its protein is CAWSVLAGHEQFF.

This chain uses TRBV7-2 with TRBJ2-7; possibly TRBD2 for D (5 bases). The V end lost 5 bases, the J end lost 2 bases, and 13 bases lay between the germline ends. The length of the CDR3 is 14 residues. Germline CDR1 reads SGHTA; CDR2 reads FQGNSA. The CDR3 region is CASSPGRVTYEQYF. Written as DNA, the CDR3 is TGTGCCAGCAGCCCCGGGCGGGTGACCTACGAGCAGTACTTC. Filled out from reference TRBV7-2 and TRBJ2-7, the complete variable domain reads GAGVSQSPSNKVTEKGKDVELRCDPISGHTALYWYRQSLGQGLEFLIYFQGNSAPDKSGLPSDRFSAERTGGSVSTLTIQRTQQEDSAVYLCASSPGRVTYEQYFGPGTRLTVT.

This clonotype was counted between two and nine times. V usage is TRBV6-1 and J usage is TRBJ1-1; 7 nucleotides line up with TRBD1. The CDR3 runs 13 residues. CDR1 and CDR2 (germline): MNHNS, SASEGT. With 4 bases clipped from V and 13 bases from J, the junction kept 12 bases outside the gene matches. CDR3 residues: CASSATGAQQGFF. Here the CDR3 DNA reads TGTGCCAGCAGTGCAACAGGGGCACAACAAGGTTTCTTT.